The next 7 T cell receptor beta chains were all read from a single sample in a study of cytomegalovirus exposure and HLA in healthy donors. PCR used 60 Vbeta primers and 13 Jbeta primers. Clones were sequenced by immunoSEQ multiplex PCR, and TCRdb holds only the in-frame ones, with some missing. The sample consists of 95,000 or so clones, approximately 81% of them appearing once. Sample: PBMCs. The receptor source for this set is a woman in her seventies in good health and CMV-seropositive.

As for this clone: The same CDR3 can be traced to other DNA sequences in this sample. The V call is TRBV19, the J call TRBJ2-2; no clear D. The CDR3 length is 14 residues. Germline assignment: CDR1 LNHDA and CDR2 SQIVND (reference sequence). V lost 7 bases to trimming and J lost 1 base, with 10 bases between them. CDR3 protein: CASIQQMNTGELFF. The CDR3 DNA sequence: TGTGCCAGTATCCAACAGATGAACACCGGGGAGCTGTTTTTT.

The chain links TRBV21-1 to TRBJ2-2; the D segment call TRBD1 is taken from the table without a DNA check. TRBV21-1 is recorded as a pseudogene. The length of the CDR3 is 19 residues. In DNA form, the CDR3 reads TGTGCCAGCAGCGACTCCGGGACAGGGGGTTTTTCTGGTGCCGGGGAGCTGTTTTTT. It translates to CASSDSGTGGFSGAGELFF.

This chain links TRBV19 with TRBJ1-3; TRBD1 matches 8 bases. The CDR3 contains 13 residues. J was trimmed by 7 bases and V by 10 bases; bases with no gene match: 9. Per germline, CDR1 LNHDA and CDR2 SQIVND (reference sequence). CDR3 protein: CATRRDRSNTIYF. CDR3 sequence (DNA): TGTGCCACCAGGCGGGACAGGAGCAACACCATATATTTT.

The rearrangement links TRBV19 to TRBJ2-1, with a possible D match to TRBD2 (6 bases). Trimming stripped 4 bases from V and 2 bases from J, with 18 bases between. The CDR3 contains 17 residues. The germline V gene has CDR1 LNHDA and CDR2 SQIVND (reference sequence). CDR3 in amino acids: CASSKAGPGKTYNEQFF. DNA of the CDR3: TGTGCCAGTAGTAAGGCGGGGCCGGGGAAGACCTACAATGAGCAGTTCTTC.

The chain couples TRBV19 to TRBJ2-2, with D possibly TRBD2 on 5 matching bases. The length of the CDR3 is 16 residues. Germline-derived CDR1 and CDR2 are LNHDA and SQIVND (reference sequence). V was pared by 2 bases and J by 0 bases, with 10 bases between. The chain's CDR3 is CASSIIGLSNTGELFF. As DNA, the CDR3 is TGTGCCAGTAGTATAATTGGACTCTCGAACACCGGGGAGCTGTTTTTT.

The V gene is TRBV6-1, the J gene TRBJ1-5; 8 nucleotides match TRBD1. This CDR3 has 15 residues. Germline values: CDR1 MNHNS, CDR2 SASEGT. V lost 3 bases to trimming and J lost 4 bases; unmatched junction nucleotides: 5. CDR3 amino acids: CASSDFGQGNQPQHF. The CDR3 nucleotides read TGTGCCAGCAGTGATTTCGGACAGGGAAATCAGCCCCAGCATTTT.

The chain links TRBV5-1 to TRBJ2-3, with 14 nucleotides matching TRBD2. CDR1 is SGHRS and CDR2 is YFSETQ in the germline V gene. Losses at the gene ends were 4 bases for V and 1 base for J; bases not matched to a gene: 5. CDR3 length equals 17 residues. The CDR3 protein is CASSPGLAGAGTDTQYF. Here the CDR3 DNA reads TGCGCCAGCAGCCCGGGACTAGCGGGAGCGGGCACAGATACGCAGTATTTT.